One sample yielded the 20 T cell receptor beta chains listed below, sequenced in a study of graft-versus-host responses after intestinal transplantation. The assay was immunoSEQ multiplex PCR, and TCRdb's table has in-frame clones only and misses some. The data show 80,000 or so clones, 92% seen once. Sequencing was performed on PBMCs, taken 98 days after intestinal transplantation. The receptors come from a human patient who received an intestinal transplant, so some T cells may come from the graft donor.

This chain joins TRBV5-1 and TRBJ2-1; D tentatively fits TRBD1 or TRBD2 (6 bases each). CDR3 size: 13 residues. V was clipped by 3 bases and J by 6 bases, with 10 bases between them. Germline loops: CDR1 SGHRS, CDR2 YFSETQ. Here the CDR3 DNA reads TGCGCCAGCAGCTGGGGGGCTGGCAATGAGCAGTTCTTC. Translation: CASSWGAGNEQFF.

The chain couples TRBV6-1 to TRBJ1-1; D remains ambiguous. Between the trimmed V and J ends, which lost 2 bases and 0 bases, there was a span of 4 bases. Germline V gives CDR1 MNHNS, CDR2 SASEGT. The CDR3 has 13 amino acids. CDR3 sequence reads: CASSEHLNTEAFF. Here the CDR3 DNA reads TGTGCCAGCAGTGAACACCTGAACACTGAAGCTTTCTTT.

This chain's CDR3 is CASSPGPQETQYF. The CDR3 DNA is TGCGCCAGCAGCCCAGGCCCCCAAGAGACCCAGTACTTC. This chain uses TRBV5-1 with TRBJ2-5; D remains ambiguous. The CDR3 spans 13 residues. Germline V gives CDR1 SGHRS, CDR2 YFSETQ. Trimming took 4 bases from V and 1 from J, leaving 8 bases between them.

The chain uses TRBV7-2 and TRBJ2-7; 7 bases match TRBD2. Germline assignment: CDR1 SGHTA and CDR2 FQGNSA. The junction had 6 bases not matched to a gene; V was cut back by 0 bases and J by 4 bases. CDR3 length: 15 residues. The CDR3 nucleotides read TGTGCCAGCAGCTTAGCATCAGCGGGGCTTTACGAGCAGTACTTC. The encoded protein is CASSLASAGLYEQYF.

V and J are TRBV28 and TRBJ2-7; D call uncertain. Germline V gene sequence: CDR1 MDHEN, CDR2 SYDVKM. Trimming stripped 5 bases from V and 12 bases from J, with 20 bases between. CDR3 size: 13 residues. The DNA for the CDR3 is TGTGCCAGCAGTCACCAAGTAGAGCCCTTTTGGTACTTC. Encoded protein: CASSHQVEPFWYF.

The rearrangement links TRBV5-1 to TRBJ2-5; 7 positions agree with TRBD2. J gave up 5 bases and V 0 bases, and 7 bases lay outside the gene matches. The CDR3 consists of 15 residues. The V gene's germline CDR1 is SGHRS and CDR2 YFSETQ. CDR3 loop: CASSLAGGSGETQYF. CDR3 DNA: TGCGCCAGCAGCTTGGCCGGCGGGAGCGGTGAGACCCAGTACTTC.

The rearrangement joins TRBV7-9 to TRBJ2-7; 7 positions match TRBD2. The junction had 4 bases not matched to a gene; V was cut back by 2 bases and J by 3 bases. The germline V gene has CDR1 SEHNR and CDR2 FQNEAQ (reference sequence). The CDR3 contains 14 residues. The CDR3 bases are TGTGCCAGCAGCTTAAGCGGCGGGAGCTACGAGCAGTACTTC. Translated, it gives CASSLSGGSYEQYF.

The count of this clone is one. The rearrangement links TRBV4-1 to TRBJ1-1, with D possibly being TRBD1 (5 bases). Trimming shortened V by 3 bases and J by 2 bases, and 16 bases separated the two germline ends. The CDR3 has 16 residues. The germline V gene encodes CDR1 MGHRA and CDR2 YSYEKL. The CDR3 here is CASSQAGAGTNTEAFF. CDR3 DNA sequence: TGCGCCAGCAGCCAGGCCGGGGCGGGGACTAACACTGAAGCTTTCTTT.

This chain links TRBV28 with TRBJ1-2; no definite D call. The V end was cut by 7 bases, the J end by 13 bases, with 16 bases between. CDR1 and CDR2 (germline): MDHEN, SYDVKM. This CDR3 has 11 amino acids. The CDR3 DNA reads as TGTGCCAGCACCCCCGAGGTCCTTCTCACCTTC. Amino acids: CASTPEVLLTF.

The chain uses TRBV6-5 and TRBJ2-5, with TRBD2 matching over 15 bases. This CDR3 has 16 residues. Trimming cost V 2 bases and J 2 bases; bases outside gene matches: 0. Germline V gene lookup returns CDR1 MNHEY and CDR2 SVGAGI. CDR3 DNA: TGTGCCAGCAGTTACGGACTAGCGGGGGGGCAAGAGACCCAGTACTTC. Amino acids: CASSYGLAGGQETQYF.

The genes are TRBV4-1 and TRBJ1-5; unclear D gene. Trimming stripped 3 bases from V and 0 bases from J, with 12 bases between. Germline V gene lookup returns CDR1 MGHRA and CDR2 YSYEKL. The CDR3 spans 16 residues. The CDR3 sequence is CASSHNRDDSNQPQHF. The CDR3 bases are TGCGCCAGCAGCCATAACCGAGACGATAGCAATCAGCCCCAGCATTTT.

The J gene is TRBJ2-5, the V gene TRBV27; a weak D match, TRBD1 (6 bases). Near its end, the DNA agrees better with TRBJ2-7, so the J call may be wrong. Germline V gene lookup returns CDR1 MNHEY and CDR2 SMNVEV (reference sequence). This CDR3 contains 12 residues. CDR3 in amino acids: CASGLDSYEQYF. The CDR3, as DNA: TGTGCCAGCGGGTTGGACAGCTACGAGCAGTACTTC.

This chain links TRBV9 with TRBJ2-7; D uncertain. Germline CDR1 SGDLS, CDR2 YYNGEE. V was clipped by 0 bases and J by 2 bases, with 6 bases between them. The CDR3 totals 13 residues. Written as DNA, the CDR3 is TGTGCCAGCAGCGTAGACAGTCCCTACGAGCAGTACTTC. This translates into CASSVDSPYEQYF.

The rearrangement joins TRBV2 to TRBJ2-7; TRBD1 matches 12 bases. Germline-derived CDR1 and CDR2 are SNHLY and FYNNEI. The CDR3 loop spans 17 amino acids. V lost 7 bases to trimming and J lost 2 bases; unmatched junction nucleotides: 12. The CDR3 here is CASIPIFRDRGPYEQYF. In nucleotides, the CDR3 is TGTGCCAGCATCCCAATATTCCGGGACAGGGGGCCCTACGAGCAGTACTTC.

The chain links TRBV7-9 to TRBJ2-7; maybe TRBD1 (5 bases). The germline gives CDR1 SEHNR, CDR2 FQNEAQ (reference sequence). The length of the CDR3 is 14 residues. V was pared by 0 bases and J by 8 bases, with 14 bases between. CDR3 DNA: TGTGCCAGCAGCTTAGCGGGGCCATTTAACAAGCAGTACTTC. Amino acid sequence: CASSLAGPFNKQYF.

V and J are TRBV6-6 and TRBJ2-2; D ambiguous. Germline loops: CDR1 MNHNY, CDR2 SVGAGI (reference sequence). The CDR3 loop spans 13 amino acids. Trimming removed 4 bases from V and 3 bases from J, with 6 bases in between. Here the CDR3 reads CASSSLYTGELFF. In nucleotides, the CDR3 is TGTGCCAGCAGTTCTCTTTACACCGGGGAGCTGTTTTTT.

The CDR3, as DNA: TGCGCCAGCAGCCAAGCAGGGGGCTATGGCTACACCTTC. It encodes CASSQAGGYGYTF. The chain has TRBV4-1 and TRBJ1-2; the match to TRBD1 covers 7 bases. Trimming cost V 1 base and J 4 bases; bases outside gene matches: 0. This CDR3 region has 13 residues. Germline V gene data show CDR1 as MGHRA and CDR2 as YSYEKL.

This rearrangement joins TRBV9 to TRBJ2-7; the D gene is possibly TRBD2 (6 bases). This CDR3 is 16 amino acids long. The ends were cut back, 0 bases at V and 4 bases at J, with 17 bases in the middle. Germline CDR1 and CDR2: SGDLS and YYNGEE. Written as DNA, the CDR3 is TGTGCCAGCAGCGTAGATGCTGGTAGCGGAGGGTACGAGCAGTACTTC. Its protein product is CASSVDAGSGGYEQYF.

The rearrangement links TRBV7-3 to TRBJ2-3, with D possibly matching TRBD2 (6 bases). The CDR3 is 17 residues long. Germline V gives CDR1 SGHTA, CDR2 FQGTGA. The germline V and J ends were trimmed by 0 bases and 1 base, with 14 bases remaining between them. The DNA of the CDR3 is TGTGCCAGCAGCTTAACGGGAGCGGAGGGGCGCACAGATACGCAGTATTTT. Its translation is CASSLTGAEGRTDTQYF.

This clone showed up just once. This chain links TRBV5-1 with TRBJ2-2, with TRBD2 identical over 11 bases. CDR1 and CDR2 from the germline V gene are SGHRS and YFSETQ. The CDR3 totals 17 residues. V shed 1 base, J shed 4 bases, and the junction held 6 bases outside the gene matches. Here the CDR3 reads CASSLKLAGALTGELFF. CDR3 nucleotide sequence: TGCGCCAGCAGCTTGAAACTAGCGGGGGCTCTCACCGGGGAGCTGTTTTTT.